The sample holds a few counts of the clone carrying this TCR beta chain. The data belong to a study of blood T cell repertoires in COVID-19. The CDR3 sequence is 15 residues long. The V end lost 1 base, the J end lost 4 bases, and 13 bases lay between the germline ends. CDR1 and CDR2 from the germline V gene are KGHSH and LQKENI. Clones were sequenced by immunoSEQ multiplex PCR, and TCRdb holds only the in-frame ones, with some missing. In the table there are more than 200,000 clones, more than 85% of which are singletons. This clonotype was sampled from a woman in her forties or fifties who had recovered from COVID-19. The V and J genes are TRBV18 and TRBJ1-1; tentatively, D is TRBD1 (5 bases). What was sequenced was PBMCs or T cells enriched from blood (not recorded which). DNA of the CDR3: TGTGCCAGCTCACCACTGGAGGGGTGGCTCACTGAAGCTTTCTTT. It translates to CASSPLEGWLTEAFF.